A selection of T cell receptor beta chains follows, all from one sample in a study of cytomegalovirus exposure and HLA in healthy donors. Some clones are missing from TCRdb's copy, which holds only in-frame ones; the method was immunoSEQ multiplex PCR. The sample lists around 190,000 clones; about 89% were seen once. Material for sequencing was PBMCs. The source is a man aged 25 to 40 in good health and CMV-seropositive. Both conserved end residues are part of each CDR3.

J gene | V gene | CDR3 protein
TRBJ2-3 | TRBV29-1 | CSARPSGREADTQYF
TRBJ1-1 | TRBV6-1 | CASGGGQGKGTEAFF
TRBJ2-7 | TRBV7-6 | CASSVVGGHPRSEQYF
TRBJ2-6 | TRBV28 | CASSWDPKSSGANVLTF
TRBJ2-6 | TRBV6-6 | CASVRASGANVLTF
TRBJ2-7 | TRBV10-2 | CASSESTWEQYF
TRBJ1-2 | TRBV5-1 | CASSLVSGSSPGGGYTF
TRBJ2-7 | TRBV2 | CASSPGTSGTYEQYF
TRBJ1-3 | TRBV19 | CASNRQFGNTIYF
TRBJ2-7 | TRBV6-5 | CASSSAPGQEREQYF
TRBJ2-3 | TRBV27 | CASSPLAGLTDTQYF
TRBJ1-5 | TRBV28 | CASSWVNQPQHF
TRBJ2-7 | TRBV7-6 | CASSSLAGSSYEQYF
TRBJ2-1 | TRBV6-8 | CASSYSESSYNEQFF
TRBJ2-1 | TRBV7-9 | CASSLSSGYNEQFF
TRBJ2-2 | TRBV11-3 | CASSSNHKEGTGELFF
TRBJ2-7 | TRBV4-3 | CASSQGSQGGTYEQYF
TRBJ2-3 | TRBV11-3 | CASSLEGTSGRGSDTQYF
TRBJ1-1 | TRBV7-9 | CASSLGMGGTEAFF
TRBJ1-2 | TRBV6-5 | CASRTGRIYGYTF